The clone carrying this TCR beta chain was found a few times. Its matching antigen is unknown. A TCRbeta library incorporating unique molecular identifiers was prepared. TCRdb ran MiXCR on the PCR reads and lists one entry per CDR3 protein. Of fewer than 450,000 distinct CDR3 sequences in the sample, roughly 17% were seen once. The data were taken from a study of T-cell reconstitution after alpha-beta-depleted transplantation in children. Study-wide results and caveats: When one year had passed after transplant, most T-cell counts and diversity came from newly produced T cells. About two months after transplant, alpha-beta T cells reportedly came from several hundred expanded graft clones. Day-60 TCRbeta diversity that was high in some patients was derived from surviving recipient T cells and thymic progenitors.

This CDR3 region has 17 residues. Germline trimming cut 3 bases from V and 7 bases from J; bases unmatched to any gene: 13. Germline loops: CDR1 SEHNR, CDR2 FQNEAQ (reference sequence). This rearrangement joins TRBV7-9 to TRBJ2-3; TRBD2 aligns across 10 bases. Sequences were derived from PBMCs, mostly from graft donor cells, sampled 360 days after TCRalphabeta/CD19-depleted stem cell transplant. The TCR sequence derives from a male patient aged 2-10 years who had a stem cell transplant for acute lymphoblastic leukemia, so the T cells may come from the graft donor. In DNA form, the CDR3 reads TGTGCCAGCAGCTTGCCCGGACTAGCGGAGGAGGTTCATACGCAGTATTTT. Protein product: CASSLPGLAEEVHTQYF.